Below are 16 T cell receptor beta chains sequenced from a single sample in a study of multiple sclerosis patients with progressive multifocal leukoencephalopathy. The repertoire was sequenced with immunoSEQ multiplex PCR; TCRdb's copy has only in-frame clones and lacks some. Among 25,000 to 35,000 clones listed, more than 85% were seen once. Time point here: time of PML onset. Sequenced here: PBMCs, sampled from a patient treated with natalizumab. The receptors derive from a human donor with progressive multifocal leukoencephalopathy.

The chain is built from TRBV19 and TRBJ2-7; 11 positions match TRBD2. This CDR3 region has 15 residues. V lost 7 bases, J lost 2 bases, and 7 bases stayed unmatched. The germline V gene has CDR1 LNHDA and CDR2 SQIVND (reference sequence). The CDR3 bases are TGTGCCAGTAATTGGGGGACTAGCGGAGCCTACGAGCAGTACTTC. It yields the protein CASNWGTSGAYEQYF.

The chain combines TRBV9 with TRBJ1-2; D might be TRBD1 (6 bases). Germline V gives CDR1 SGDLS, CDR2 YYNGEE. This CDR3 contains 16 residues. Trimming stripped 3 bases from V and 7 bases from J, with 22 bases between. The CDR3: CASSATYTGTKGGYTF. The CDR3 DNA reads as TGTGCCAGCAGCGCCACCTATACAGGGACTAAGGGTGGCTACACCTTC.

This clone has a single count. The V and J genes are TRBV30 and TRBJ2-1; tentatively, D is TRBD2 (5 bases). The V gene lost 2 bases and the J gene lost 4 bases, with 15 bases spanning the gap. The CDR3 is 15 residues long. Germline loops: CDR1 GTSNPN, CDR2 SVGIG (reference sequence). The CDR3 DNA is TGTGCCTGGAGTAGAGGCGGAGGCGGGTACAATGAGCAGTTCTTC. Its protein product is CAWSRGGGGYNEQFF.

The chain has TRBV13 and TRBJ1-1, with no clear D. The germline V and J ends were trimmed by 5 bases and 1 base, with 8 bases remaining between them. The CDR3 runs to 13 residues. The germline gives CDR1 PRHDT, CDR2 FYEKMQ (reference sequence). CDR3 coding DNA: TGTGCCAGCAGCCCTACACAGAACACTGAAGCTTTCTTT. As protein: CASSPTQNTEAFF.

This clone occurred a few times. The CDR3 protein is CASSDSAGGPHNEQFF. Here the CDR3 DNA reads TGTGCCAGCAGCGACTCGGCGGGAGGGCCACACAATGAGCAGTTCTTC. The V and J genes are TRBV5-6 and TRBJ2-1, with TRBD2 identical over 9 bases. J was trimmed by 5 bases and V by 4 bases; bases with no gene match: 10. CDR1 and CDR2 from the germline V gene are SGHDT and YYEEEE. The length of the CDR3 is 16 residues.

The V gene is TRBV15, the J gene TRBJ1-2; possible D gene TRBD1, 6 bases. With 4 bases removed from V and 5 bases from J, the gap between germline ends came to 17 bases. This CDR3 is built from 15 residues. Germline CDR1 reads LNHNV; CDR2 reads YYDKDF (reference sequence). CDR3 coding DNA: TGTGCCACCAGCATAGCCAGGGGTGCGGGGTATGGCTACACCTTC. It codes for CATSIARGAGYGYTF.

V is TRBV4-2 and J is TRBJ2-7, with 7 bases matching TRBD1. CDR1 and CDR2 from the germline V gene are LGHNA and YNFKEQ. The CDR3 has 14 amino acids. Trimming took 1 base from V and 4 from J; bases not matched to a gene: 4. The CDR3 loop is CASSQGQGVYEQYF. The DNA of the CDR3 is TGTGCCAGCAGCCAAGGACAGGGAGTATACGAGCAGTACTTC.

This sequence joins TRBV15 and TRBJ2-1, with unresolved D. V lost 0 bases and J 14 bases, leaving 11 bases between the germline ends. Germline loops: CDR1 LNHNV, CDR2 YYDKDF (reference sequence). The CDR3 is 12 residues long. CDR3 coding DNA: TGTGCCACCAGCAGAGAAAGGGTGGGGAAGTTCTTC. This encodes CATSRERVGKFF.

The V and J genes are TRBV27 and TRBJ2-3; 13 nucleotides line up with TRBD2. Germline V lookup: CDR1 MNHEY, CDR2 SMNVEV (reference sequence). The CDR3 has 17 residues. J was trimmed by 2 bases and V by 5 bases; bases with no gene match: 7. This CDR3 reads CASSPTGLAGDTDTQYF. The CDR3 nucleotides read TGTGCCAGCAGTCCCACCGGACTAGCGGGAGACACAGATACGCAGTATTTT.

Notes on this clone: Distinct nucleotide sequences in the sample also encode this CDR3. The chain carries TRBV6-6 and TRBJ1-1, with a weak D call TRBD1 (5 bases). Germline lookup yields CDR1 MNHNY and CDR2 SVGAGI (reference sequence). The CDR3 consists of 15 residues. V was cut by 5 bases and J by 0 bases, with 13 bases left in between. CDR3 protein: CASSREGRMNTEAFF. Here the CDR3 DNA reads TGTGCCAGCAGTCGCGAGGGGCGTATGAACACTGAAGCTTTCTTT.

This chain links TRBV6-6 with TRBJ1-1; no firm D call. This CDR3 contains 13 residues. CDR1 and CDR2 from the germline V gene are MNHNY and SVGAGI (reference sequence). V lost 2 bases to trimming and J lost 4 bases, with 8 bases between them. The CDR3 DNA follows: TGTGCCAGCAGTTACACGGCCAGCACTGAAGCTTTCTTT. Translating it yields CASSYTASTEAFF.

The J gene is TRBJ2-3, the V gene TRBV7-9; 8 nucleotides agree with TRBD2. V lost 1 base, J lost 5 bases, and 8 bases stayed unmatched. This CDR3 region has 16 residues. Germline V gene lookup returns CDR1 SEHNR and CDR2 FQNEAQ (reference sequence). CDR3 in amino acids: CASSLGIAGGRDTQYF. DNA for the CDR3: TGTGCCAGCAGCTTAGGCATTGCGGGAGGCAGAGATACGCAGTATTTT.

This clone was found once. The V gene is TRBV19, the J gene TRBJ2-2, with D uncertain. The V end was cut by 7 bases, the J end by 1 base, with 19 bases between. The germline V gene has CDR1 LNHDA and CDR2 SQIVND (reference sequence). There are 17 residues in the CDR3. The CDR3 sequence: CASTRIGPNGNTGELFF. CDR3 sequence (DNA): TGTGCCAGTACTCGGATCGGACCCAACGGGAACACCGGGGAGCTGTTTTTT.

The chain employs TRBV5-8 and TRBJ2-7; D remains ambiguous. Per the germline V gene, CDR1 is SGHTS and CDR2 is YDEGEE. The CDR3 runs 15 residues. V lost 0 bases to trimming and J lost 3 bases, with 13 bases between them. In DNA, the CDR3 is TGTGCCAGCAGCTTGGTCCCTCTCCTGGACTACGAGCAGTACTTC. This encodes CASSLVPLLDYEQYF.

The J gene is TRBJ1-1, the V gene TRBV19, with unresolved D. V dropped 3 bases and J dropped 5 bases, with 13 bases sitting between them. This CDR3 contains 14 residues. Germline V gives CDR1 LNHDA, CDR2 SQIVND (reference sequence). The chain's CDR3 is CASSIVRMETEAFF. The CDR3 DNA follows: TGTGCCAGTAGTATCGTAAGGATGGAGACTGAAGCTTTCTTT.

This rearrangement joins TRBV5-6 to TRBJ1-1; D is undetermined. Germline V gene sequence: CDR1 SGHDT, CDR2 YYEEEE. The CDR3 has 16 residues. The V end lost 0 bases, the J end lost 0 bases, and 12 bases lay between the germline ends. The CDR3 spells CASSLVWAGVNTEAFF. The CDR3 nucleotides read TGTGCCAGCAGCTTGGTCTGGGCAGGAGTGAACACTGAAGCTTTCTTT.